Shown below are 7 T cell receptor beta chains from a single sample sequenced in a study of T cells in Graves' hyperthyroidism and ophthalmopathy (dated by TCRdb to between 2017 and 2020). To prepare the library, multiplex PCR was applied. The data were produced on an Illumina HiSeq 2000. Amplification of TCR beta CDR3 regions was carried out from RNA transcripts. For the first round of RT-PCR on the TCR CDR3, the HTBI primer set was used together with the Qiagen OneStep RT-PCR kit. TCRdb reprocessing: public reads trimmed at Q25 with fastp, clones called with MiXCR, in-frame beta chains kept. Each record represents a unique CDR3 protein, reported with the most common genes and DNA among its rows. In this sample the table shows 350,000 or so distinct CDR3 sequences, 15% to 20% of which occur a single time. 34% of the sample is in the top ten clones. What was sequenced was blood. These receptors were collected from a woman aged 30 to 39 with Graves' hyperthyroidism that later progressed to Graves' ophthalmopathy.

This clonotype was seen at least ten times. The rearrangement uses TRBV30 and TRBJ2-1; D is tentatively TRBD1 or TRBD2 (6 bases each). This CDR3 comprises 12 residues. Germline CDR1 GTSNPN, CDR2 SVGIG (reference sequence). Deletions cut 2 bases from V and 9 bases from J, with 11 bases between. The CDR3 sequence is CAWSRGAFEQFF. The CDR3 nucleotides read TGTGCCTGGAGTAGGGGGGCTTTTGAGCAGTTCTTC.

This chain links TRBV10-3 with TRBJ2-1; 7 nucleotides align to TRBD2. Trimming took 10 bases from V and 6 from J; bases not matched to a gene: 9. Germline CDR1 ENHRY, CDR2 SYGVKD. The CDR3 length is 13 residues. As DNA, the CDR3 is TGTGCCACCGGGGACTACCCTCCCAATGAGCAGTTCTTC. Protein: CATGDYPPNEQFF.

This clonotype appeared many times. V usage is TRBV12-3 or TRBV12-4 and J usage is TRBJ1-1; D is perhaps TRBD1 (5 bases). The V end lost 3 bases, the J end lost 0 bases, and 11 bases lay between the germline ends. This CDR3 has 15 amino acids. CDR3 residues: CASSFWGDMNTEAFF. As DNA, the CDR3 is TGTGCCAGCAGTTTTTGGGGGGATATGAACACTGAAGCTTTCTTT.

The rearrangement joins TRBV28 to TRBJ1-4; 7 nucleotides align to TRBD1. CDR3 size: 14 residues. CDR1 is MDHEN and CDR2 is SYDVKM in the germline V gene. Trimming took 4 bases from V and 2 from J; bases not matched to a gene: 1. The CDR3 loop reads CASSWGQTNEKLFF. DNA of the CDR3: TGTGCCAGCAGTTGGGGACAGACTAATGAAAAACTGTTTTTT.

There are many counts of this clonotype. The chain links TRBV6-2 or TRBV6-3 to TRBJ1-3; TRBD1 is a possible D gene (5 bases). The V end was cut by 11 bases, the J end by 0 bases, with 17 bases between. This CDR3 has 15 amino acids. Germline CDR1 is MNHEY and CDR2 is SVGEGT. The CDR3 nucleotides are TGTGCCGGAACCGGGACGGAGGACTCTGGAAACACCATATATTTT. Amino acids: CAGTGTEDSGNTIYF.

The table lists this clonotype with many counts. The V gene is TRBV30, the J gene TRBJ1-5; no definite D call. CDR3 size: 13 residues. CDR1 and CDR2 from the germline V gene are GTSNPN and SVGIG (reference sequence). V gave up 6 bases and J gave up 0 bases, with 9 bases separating them. The CDR3, as DNA: TGTGCCTGTCAGTGGGATAGCAATCAGCCCCAGCATTTT. It codes for CACQWDSNQPQHF.

V is TRBV7-9 and J is TRBJ2-2, with D unclear. Trimming pared 8 bases from V and 1 base from J, leaving 14 bases between. This CDR3 comprises 15 residues. The germline CDR1 and CDR2 sequences are SEHNR and FQNEAQ (reference sequence). The DNA for the CDR3 is TGTGCCAGCCCTACCAGGAGTTTGAACACCGGGGAGCTGTTTTTT. As protein: CASPTRSLNTGELFF.